This TCR beta chain was identified in a study of blood T cell repertoires in COVID-19. Looking at the study overall: T cells, B-cell-depleted T cells, or PBMCs provided the cDNA or gDNA that served as material.

The CDR3 is 14 residues long. The V end lost 0 bases, the J end lost 7 bases, and 10 bases lay between the germline ends. Germline V gene data show CDR1 as MNHNS and CDR2 as SASEGT. Authors' data handling: Reference gene primer amplification gave nucleated cell count estimates. Clones were sequenced by immunoSEQ multiplex PCR, and TCRdb holds only the in-frame ones, with some missing. The D gene and trimming were derived from the DNA, and the V and J assignments and clone size from that table. The sample yields some 120,000 clones, 85% to 90% seen once. Sequenced input: peripheral blood. This chain uses TRBV6-1 with TRBJ1-5; tentatively, D is TRBD1 (6 bases). The sequence derives from a man between 60 and 75 years old with acute or convalescent COVID-19. CDR3 sequence (DNA): TGTGCCAGCAGTGAAGCGCGGGGGCCCCAGCCCCAGCATTTT. The encoded protein is CASSEARGPQPQHF.